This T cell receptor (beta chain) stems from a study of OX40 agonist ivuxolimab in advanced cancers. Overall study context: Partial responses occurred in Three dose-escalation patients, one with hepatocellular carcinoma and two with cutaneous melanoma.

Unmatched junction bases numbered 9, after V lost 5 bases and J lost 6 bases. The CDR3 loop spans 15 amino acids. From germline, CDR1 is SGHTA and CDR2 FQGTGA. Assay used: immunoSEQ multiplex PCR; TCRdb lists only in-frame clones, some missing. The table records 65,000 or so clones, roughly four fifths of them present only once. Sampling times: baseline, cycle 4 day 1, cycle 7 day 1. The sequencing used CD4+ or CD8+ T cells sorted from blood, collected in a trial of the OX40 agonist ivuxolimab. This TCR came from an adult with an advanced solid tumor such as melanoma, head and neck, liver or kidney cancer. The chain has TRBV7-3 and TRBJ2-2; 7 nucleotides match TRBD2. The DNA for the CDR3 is TGTGCCAGCAGCCCTGGCGGGAGTAACTCCGGGGAGCTGTTTTTT. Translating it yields CASSPGGSNSGELFF.